A selection of T cell receptor beta chains follows, all from one sample in a study of breast tumors, draining lymph nodes, adjacent tissues. A single record per CDR3 protein comes from TCRdb applying MiXCR to the multiplex PCR reads. This table has about 63,000 distinct CDR3 sequences, around 52% appearing once. The sequenced material came from breast tumor tissue. The receptor set was obtained from a female donor with breast cancer. Some clones in this sample may be carry-over from other donors' samples. CDR3s include the opening cysteine and the closing phenylalanine or tryptophan. Only some rows state a clone size, as once, few, many or a class for expanded clones.

>TRBJ2-7|NA|TRBV4-2
CASSPHAPGQGHSYEQYF
>TRBJ2-3|many|TRBV20-1
CSARDVSADTQYF
>TRBJ1-6|NA|TRBV9
CASSLTRYNSPLHF
>TRBJ2-5|NA|TRBV24-1
CATSDRNRGGIAETKSF
>TRBJ2-7|once|TRBV5-1
CASSLVAGADEQYF
>TRBJ1-2|few|TRBV29-1
CSSTGGAGGYTF
>TRBJ2-6|NA|TRBV4-1
CASSPDRERTF
>TRBJ2-2|NA|TRBV5-1
CASSLSGMSGELFF
>TRBJ1-4|NA|TRBV5-1
CASSPGTANEKLFF
>TRBJ1-2|NA|TRBV4-1
CASSQPGQGARGYTF
>TRBJ2-5|many|TRBV6-4
CASSDHVEETQYF
>TRBJ2-1|many|TRBV6-1
CASSRRQAINEQFF
>TRBJ1-2|NA|TRBV2
CASIRQGANGYTF
>TRBJ2-3|NA|TRBV7-6
CASSPRMDTQYF